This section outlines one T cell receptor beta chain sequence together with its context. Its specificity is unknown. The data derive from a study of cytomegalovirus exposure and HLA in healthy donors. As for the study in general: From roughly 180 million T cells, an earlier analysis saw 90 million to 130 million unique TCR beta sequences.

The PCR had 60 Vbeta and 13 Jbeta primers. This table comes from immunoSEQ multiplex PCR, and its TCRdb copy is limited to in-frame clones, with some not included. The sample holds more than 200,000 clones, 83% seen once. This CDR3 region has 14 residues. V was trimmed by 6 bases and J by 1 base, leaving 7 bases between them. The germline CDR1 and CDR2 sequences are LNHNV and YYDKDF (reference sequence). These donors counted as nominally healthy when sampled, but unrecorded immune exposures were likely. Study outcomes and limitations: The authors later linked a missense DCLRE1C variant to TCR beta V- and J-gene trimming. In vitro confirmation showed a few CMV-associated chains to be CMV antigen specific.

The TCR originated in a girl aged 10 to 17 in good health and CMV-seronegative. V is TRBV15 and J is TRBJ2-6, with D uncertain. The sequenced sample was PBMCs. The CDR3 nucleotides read TGTGCCACCAGACTTGATTCTGGGGCCAACGTCCTGACTTTC. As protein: CATRLDSGANVLTF.